This TCR beta chain was found in a study of blood T cell repertoires in COVID-19. Study as a whole: Italy, Spain and the United States were the sources of the convalescent and acute COVID-19 samples. From T cells, B-cell-depleted T cells, or PBMCs came the material, which was cDNA or gDNA.

Germline loops: CDR1 LGHNA, CDR2 YSLEER. V shed 2 bases and J 5 bases; nucleotides not matched to a gene: 8. The CDR3 length is 15 residues. In the authors' workflow: Amplification from reference gene primers served as the basis for estimated nucleated cell counts. Method: immunoSEQ multiplex PCR; TCRdb's copy keeps in-frame clones and lacks some. V, J and clone size were drawn from that table, and D and trimming were deduced from the DNA. The profile covers 90,000 to 120,000 clones, with about 93% appearing a single time and 1% to 1.5% taken by the ten largest. The chain is built from TRBV4-3 and TRBJ2-5, with 7 bases matching TRBD1. The receptor was isolated from a woman under 40 with acute or convalescent COVID-19. Sequenced input: peripheral blood. As DNA, the CDR3 is TGCGCCAGCAGCCAAAACTGGGACAGTTGGGAGACCCAGTACTTC. Amino acid sequence: CASSQNWDSWETQYF.